This T cell receptor (beta chain) was obtained from a study of blood T cell repertoires in COVID-19. Under the authors' procedure: Nucleated cell number was recorded as an estimate derived from reference gene primer amplification. Profiled with immunoSEQ multiplex PCR; TCRdb holds only in-frame clones, not every one. Clonal size and the V and J genes are those of that table, whereas D and trimming came from the DNA. The sample shows around 300,000 clones, 88% of them seen only once. The V and J ends lost 1 base and 5 bases respectively, with 15 bases between them. The CDR3 length is 15 residues. Per germline, CDR1 SGHVS and CDR2 FNYEAQ.

This sequence was found in a woman aged 45-65 years with active or convalescent COVID-19. V gene TRBV7-6 combines with J gene TRBJ2-7; tentatively, D is TRBD1 (5 bases). The sequenced sample consisted of peripheral blood. The CDR3 DNA reads TGTGCCAGCAGCTTAGATCAGGGAATTCTAGACGAGCAGTACTTC. It specifies CASSLDQGILDEQYF.